This TCR beta chain appears in the sequencing data of a study of blood T cell repertoires in COVID-19. Study information: Acute and convalescent COVID-19 samples came from the United States, Italy and Spain. T cells, B-cell-depleted T cells, or PBMCs supplied cDNA or gDNA.

In the original processing: Counts of nucleated cells, estimated from reference gene primer amplification, were obtained. Clones were sequenced by immunoSEQ multiplex PCR, and TCRdb holds only the in-frame ones, with some missing. V, J and clone size reflect that table, while D and trimming were determined from the DNA. Here the sample spans about 150,000 clones, more than 75% being singletons. The CDR3 consists of 15 residues. Germline V lookup: CDR1 SGHAT, CDR2 FQNNGV. Unmatched junction bases numbered 15, after V lost 10 bases and J lost 5 bases. The sequenced material came from peripheral blood. The chain carries TRBV11-2 and TRBJ2-5; TRBD2 agrees at 8 bases. This receptor was identified in a man aged 45-65 years with active COVID-19. The CDR3 reads CATSERGSIWETQYF. The CDR3 DNA is TGTGCCACCTCGGAGCGGGGGTCGATTTGGGAGACCCAGTACTTC.